The next 21 T cell receptor beta chains were all read from a single sample in a study of CXCR3-negative and CXCR3-positive naive CD8 T cells (dated by TCRdb to between 2019 and 2020). Summary of the overall study and its limitations: Compared with CXCR3-negative naive cells, CXCR3-positive naive cells had TRB CDR3s with higher hydrophobicity (lower Kidera factor 4), lower energy, and higher strength and volume indices.

Sequencing was carried out with a NextSeq 550. The Human TCR Profiling Kit (MiLaboratory) was used to prepare UMI-labeled 5' RACE TRB cDNA libraries. TCRdb reanalyzed the reads, keeping one entry per CDR3 protein sequence and omitting DNA. The table for this sample lists around 95,000 distinct CDR3 sequences. 1.1% of the sample lies in the top ten. These TCRs' antigens remain unknown. The specimen sequenced was naive CXCR3+ CD8+ T cells from blood. The label giving this sample's cell subset or site can be read as: CD45RO-CCR7+CD27+CD95- naive CD8+ T cells expressing CXCR3 (TNR3+). These receptors all come from a human donor in good health. Some clones in this sample may be carry-over from other donors' samples.

This rearrangement joins TRBV20-1 to TRBJ2-7. Germline V gives CDR1 DFQATT, CDR2 SNEGSKA (reference sequence). The CDR3 contains 12 residues. CDR3 in amino acids: CSARTDPYEQYF.

The V call is TRBV18, the J call TRBJ1-4. The CDR3 is 14 amino acids. Per germline, CDR1 KGHSH and CDR2 LQKENI. CDR3 sequence: CASSPTGADEKLFF. The full variable domain, its missing parts supplied by reference TRBV18 and TRBJ1-4, is NAGVMQNPRHLVRRRGQEARLRCSPMKGHSHVYWYRQLPEEGLKFMVYLQKENIIDESGMPKERFSAEFPKEGPSILRIQQVVRGDSAAYFCASSPTGADEKLFFGSGTQLSVL.

The rearrangement joins TRBV27 to TRBJ1-5; no DNA is available, so the TRBD1 call from TCRdb remains unchecked. The CDR3 extends over 13 amino acids. Germline CDR1 and CDR2: MNHEY and SMNVEV (reference sequence). CDR3: CASRGGTRQPQHF.

The V gene is TRBV4-1, the J gene TRBJ2-5. The CDR3 is 14 residues long. Germline V gives CDR1 MGHRA, CDR2 YSYEKL. The CDR3 region is CASSQRVNQETQYF.

V is TRBV19 and J is TRBJ2-1. The CDR3 contains 17 residues. From germline, CDR1 is LNHDA and CDR2 SQIVND (reference sequence). The CDR3 region is CASSIGAGRSSYNEQFF.

The chain links TRBV7-2 to TRBJ2-5; TCRdb's D call of TRBD1 is untestable without DNA. The CDR3 covers 14 residues. Germline loops: CDR1 SGHTA, CDR2 FQGNSA. This chain's CDR3 is CASSAALYFGTQYF.

This chain links TRBV21-1 with TRBJ2-2; as DNA is missing, the TRBD2 call by TCRdb cannot be tested. TRBV21-1 is listed as a pseudogene. This CDR3 has 19 residues. This CDR3 reads CASSKETSGGQLNTGELFF.

The CDR3 is CSVEGEGSGANVLTF. J is TRBJ2-6 and V is TRBV29-1; the D gene TCRdb calls, TRBD1, cannot be checked with no DNA. This CDR3 comprises 15 residues. Germline V gene data show CDR1 as SQVTM and CDR2 as ANQGSEA.

The chain is built from TRBV19 and TRBJ2-1; checking the TCRdb D call of TRBD2 is not possible without DNA. Germline CDR1 is LNHDA and CDR2 is SQIVND (reference sequence). The CDR3 totals 16 residues. CDR3 region: CASSIGGLAGYNEQFF. The variable domain in full, with the rest retrieved from reference TRBV19 and TRBJ2-1, is DGGITQSPKYLFRKEGQNVTLSCEQNLNHDAMYWYRQDPGQGLRLIYYSQIVNDFQKGDIAEGYSVSREKKESFPLTVTSAQKNPTAFYLCASSIGGLAGYNEQFFGPGTRLTVL.

V gene TRBV20-1 combines with J gene TRBJ1-5; TCRdb's D call, TRBD1, is unchecked because there is no DNA. CDR3 size: 15 residues. Germline V CDR1 and CDR2: DFQATT, SNEGSKA (reference sequence). The CDR3 reads CSARDPGGFDQPQHF.

The genes are TRBV4-2 and TRBJ2-1. Germline assignment: CDR1 LGHNA and CDR2 YNFKEQ. CDR3 length: 12 residues. The CDR3 sequence: CASSQVATEQFF.

The rearrangement uses TRBV9 and TRBJ2-1; the TCRdb call, TRBD1, lacks DNA for checking. CDR1 is SGDLS and CDR2 is YYNGEE in the germline V gene. The CDR3 has 18 amino acids. CDR3 sequence: CASSDRDRGFSSYNEQFF.

V and J are TRBV9 and TRBJ2-1; absent DNA, TCRdb's TRBD2 call cannot be checked. This CDR3 is 16 amino acids long. Per germline, CDR1 SGDLS and CDR2 YYNGEE. Here the CDR3 reads CASSAQRGGSYNEQFF.

The V and J genes are TRBV29-1 and TRBJ2-5; TCRdb picks TRBD2, but there is no DNA to check that call. Germline V CDR1 and CDR2: SQVTM, ANQGSEA. The CDR3 sequence is 12 residues long. This CDR3 is CSVPSGRDGVYF. Together with reference TRBV29-1 and TRBJ2-5, the CDR3 gives the full variable domain: SAVISQKPSRDICQRGTSLTIQCQVDSQVTMMFWYRQQPGQSLTLIATANQGSEATYESGFVIDKFPISRPNLTFSTLTVSNMSPEDSSIYLCSVPSGRDGVYFGPGTRLLVL.

The chain combines TRBV29-1 with TRBJ2-2; absent DNA, TCRdb's TRBD1 call cannot be checked. The CDR3 runs to 14 residues. In germline, CDR1 is SQVTM, CDR2 ANQGSEA. The CDR3 region is CSVRTGAGTGELFF.

The V gene is TRBV14, the J gene TRBJ2-1; the TRBD1 assignment by TCRdb is unverifiable without DNA. The CDR3 runs to 16 residues. Germline V CDR1 and CDR2: SGHDN, FVKESK. The CDR3 is CASSTFGTSIYNEQFF.

The chain uses TRBV29-1 and TRBJ1-2. The CDR3 has 13 amino acids. The germline gives CDR1 SQVTM, CDR2 ANQGSEA. The CDR3 reads CSVDLDRLGGYTF.

This chain joins TRBV5-1 and TRBJ2-7; without DNA, the TCRdb call of TRBD1 cannot be checked. CDR3 size: 18 residues. Looked up from germline, CDR1 is SGHRS and CDR2 is YFSETQ. The CDR3 reads CASSLYSGQGGGGDEQYF.

The chain employs TRBV29-1 and TRBJ2-3; the TCRdb D gene call, TRBD1, has no DNA to confirm it. In germline, CDR1 is SQVTM, CDR2 ANQGSEA. The CDR3 spans 11 residues. The CDR3 region is CEGLLTDTQYF.

The rearrangement joins TRBV7-3 to TRBJ2-1; the TCRdb call, TRBD2, lacks DNA for checking. Germline values: CDR1 SGHTA, CDR2 FQGTGA. CDR3 length equals 14 residues. The CDR3: CASSLRGGYNEQFF.

The genes are TRBV20-1 and TRBJ2-1; TCRdb's assignment of TRBD1 cannot be checked, as there is no DNA. CDR1 is DFQATT and CDR2 is SNEGSKA in the germline V gene (reference sequence). CDR3 size: 11 residues. The chain's CDR3 is CSAIQGNEQFF.